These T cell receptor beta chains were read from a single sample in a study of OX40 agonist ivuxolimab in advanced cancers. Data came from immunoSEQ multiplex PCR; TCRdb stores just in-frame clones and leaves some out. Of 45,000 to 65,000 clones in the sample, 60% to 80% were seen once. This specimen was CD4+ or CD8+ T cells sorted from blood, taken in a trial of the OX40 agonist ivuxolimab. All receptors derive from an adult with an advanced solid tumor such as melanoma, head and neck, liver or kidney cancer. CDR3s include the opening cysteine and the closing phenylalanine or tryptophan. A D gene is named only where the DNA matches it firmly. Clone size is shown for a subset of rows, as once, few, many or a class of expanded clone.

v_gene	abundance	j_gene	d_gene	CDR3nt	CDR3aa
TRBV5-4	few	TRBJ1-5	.	TGTGCCAGCAGCTTGGGGGGTTCCTCCGATCAGCCCCAGCATTTT	CASSLGGSSDQPQHF
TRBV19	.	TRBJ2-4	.	TGTGCCAGTAGTAGGGGCGGTCCGCCGGAGGCGCTAAACATTCAGTACTTC	CASSRGGPPEALNIQYF
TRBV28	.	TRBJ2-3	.	TGTGCCAGCAGGATTATACAGGGATCAGATACGCAGTATTTT	CASRIIQGSDTQYF
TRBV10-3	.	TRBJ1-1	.	TGTGCCATCAGTGCCCAGGCCACCGAGACCACTGAAGCTTTCTTT	CAISAQATETTEAFF
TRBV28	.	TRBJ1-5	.	TGTGCCAGCAGTTTATCGTTGCCGAATCAGCCCCAGCATTTT	CASSLSLPNQPQHF
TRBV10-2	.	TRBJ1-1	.	TGCGCCAGCAGGCTCAGTTCCATGAACACTGAAGCTTTCTTT	CASRLSSMNTEAFF
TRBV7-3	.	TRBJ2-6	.	TGTGCCAGCAGCCCAAGGGGCTCTGGGGCCAACGTCCTGACTTTC	CASSPRGSGANVLTF
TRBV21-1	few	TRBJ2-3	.	TGTGCCAGCACTTCCCCCACAGATACGCAGTATTTT	CASTSPTDTQYF
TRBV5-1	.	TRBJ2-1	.	TGCGCCAGCAGCTTGGTTCAGGGGAAGGACGAGCAGTTCTTC	CASSLVQGKDEQFF
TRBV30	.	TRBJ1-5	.	TGTGCCTGGAGTGTAAACAATCAGCCCCAGCATTTT	CAWSVNNQPQHF
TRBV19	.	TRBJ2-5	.	TGTGCCAGTAGTAATTCCCGAGGTGTACAAGAGACCCAGTACTTC	CASSNSRGVQETQYF
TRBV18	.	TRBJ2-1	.	TGTGCCAGCGCCTCAGGGAATGAGCAGTTCTTC	CASASGNEQFF
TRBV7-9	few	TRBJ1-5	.	TGTGCCAGCAGCTTAGTAGGGGCGGCGAATCAGCCCCAGCATTTT	CASSLVGAANQPQHF
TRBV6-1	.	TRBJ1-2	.	TGTGCCAGCAGTTTCATCTATGGCTACACCTTC	CASSFIYGYTF
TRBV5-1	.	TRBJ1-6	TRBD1	TGCGCCAGCAGCTTGGGGACAGGGGGTAATTCACCCCTCCACTTT	CASSLGTGGNSPLHF
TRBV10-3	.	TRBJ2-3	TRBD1	TGTGCCATCAGTGGGGGACAGGGGCATACGCAGTATTTT	CAISGGQGHTQYF
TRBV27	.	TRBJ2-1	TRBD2	TGTGCCAGCCATAGCGGGAGGGACAATGAGCAGTTCTTC	CASHSGRDNEQFF
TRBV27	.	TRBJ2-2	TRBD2	TGTGCCAGCAGTTTGGCTAGCGGGAGAGTCGGGGAGCTGTTTTTT	CASSLASGRVGELFF
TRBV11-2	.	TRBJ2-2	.	TGTGCCAGCAGCTTAGTGGGCTCTTTCGCCCCCACCGGGGAGCTGTTTTTT	CASSLVGSFAPTGELFF
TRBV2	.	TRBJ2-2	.	TGTGCCAGCAGTGCGAACCATTTGGACACCGGGGAGCTGTTTTTT	CASSANHLDTGELFF
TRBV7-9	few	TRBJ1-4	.	TGTGCCAGCAGCTTTCAGGGTACAACTAATGAAAAACTGTTTTTT	CASSFQGTTNEKLFF
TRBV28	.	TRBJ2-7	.	TGTGCCAGCATACCGGCCTTATCTTCCTACGAGCAGTACTTC	CASIPALSSYEQYF
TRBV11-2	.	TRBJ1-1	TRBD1	TGTGCCAGCAGCCCGACAGGGTGGTTCTTT	CASSPTGWFF
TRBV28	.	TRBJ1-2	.	TGTGCCAGCAGTGAGACAAGTCGCACTGGCTACACCTTC	CASSETSRTGYTF
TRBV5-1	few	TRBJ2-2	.	TGCGCCAGCAGCTTGGGGGTCGGACATCTGAACACCGGGGAGCTGTTTTTT	CASSLGVGHLNTGELFF
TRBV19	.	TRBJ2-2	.	TGTGCCACCCAACTATCTCATGGCACCGGGGAGCTGTTTTTT	CATQLSHGTGELFF
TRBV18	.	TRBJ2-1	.	TGTGCCAGCTCACCTCGACAGACGAACAATGAGCAGTTCTTC	CASSPRQTNNEQFF
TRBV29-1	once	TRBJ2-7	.	TGCAGCGTTGCAGGCGGGACCCCCTACGAGCAGTACTTC	CSVAGGTPYEQYF
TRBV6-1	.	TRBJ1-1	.	TGTGCCAGCAGCCGGGGAAGCCTCAAGTTTGAAGCTTTCTTT	CASSRGSLKFEAFF
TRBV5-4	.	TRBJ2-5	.	TGTGCCAGCAGCTTGGAAATTACCAAAGAGACCCAGTACTTC	CASSLEITKETQYF
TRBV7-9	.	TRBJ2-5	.	TGTGCCAGCAGCTTAGCGATGCAGACCCAGTACTTC	CASSLAMQTQYF
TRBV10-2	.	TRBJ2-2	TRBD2	TGCGCCACCTCGATAGCGGGGGCCTGGGCGGGGGAGCTGTTTTTT	CATSIAGAWAGELFF
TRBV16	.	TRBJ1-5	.	TGTGCCAGCAGCCACCCCGAGGGGCCCCAGCATTTT	CASSHPEGPQHF
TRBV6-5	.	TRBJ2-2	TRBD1	TGTGCCAGCAGTTACAGCGACAGGGGGCGCTCCGGGGAGCTGTTTTTT	CASSYSDRGRSGELFF
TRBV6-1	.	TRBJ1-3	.	TGTGCCAGCAGTCCCTGGCCTGGAAACACCATATATTTT	CASSPWPGNTIYF
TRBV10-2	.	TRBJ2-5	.	TGCGCCAGCAGTGTGCTCCCCCGGGACGCCCAGTACTTC	CASSVLPRDAQYF
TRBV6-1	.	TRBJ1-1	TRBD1	TGTGCCAGCACTACGGGACAGTACACTGAAGCTTTCTTT	CASTTGQYTEAFF
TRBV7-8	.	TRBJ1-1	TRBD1	TGTGCCAGCAGCCGTAGCCACAGGGGGCAGACTGAAGCTTTCTTT	CASSRSHRGQTEAFF
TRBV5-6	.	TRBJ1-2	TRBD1	TGTGCCAGCAGCTTGCGACAGGGTTACGGCTACACCTTC	CASSLRQGYGYTF
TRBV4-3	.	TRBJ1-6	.	TGCGCCAGCAGCCAATATAGGACGGGTAATTCACCCCTCCACTTT	CASSQYRTGNSPLHF
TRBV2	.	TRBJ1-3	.	TGTGCCAGCGGAGATAGAGGCTCTGGAAACACCATATATTTT	CASGDRGSGNTIYF
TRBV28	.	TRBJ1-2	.	TGTGCCAGCGGCGGGGGGGGGACCTTCTATGGCTACACCTTC	CASGGGGTFYGYTF
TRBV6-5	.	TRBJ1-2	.	TGTGCCAGCAGCATGGGTAGGGGCGAAGACTATGGCTACACCTTC	CASSMGRGEDYGYTF
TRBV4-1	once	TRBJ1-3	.	TGCGCCAGCAGCCAAGTCGTCGTTCGGAGTTCTGGAAACACCATATATTTT	CASSQVVVRSSGNTIYF
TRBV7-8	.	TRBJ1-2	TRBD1	TGTGCCAGCAGCTTAGCCGGGACAGGGGATGGCTACACCTTC	CASSLAGTGDGYTF
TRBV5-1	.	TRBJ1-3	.	TGCGCCAGCAGCCTTGGGGGGCTGGGAAACACCATATATTTT	CASSLGGLGNTIYF
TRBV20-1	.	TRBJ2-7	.	TGCAGTGCCAGACGTAGTCCCGAGCAGTACTTC	CSARRSPEQYF
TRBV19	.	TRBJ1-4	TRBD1	TGTGCCAGTAGTAACCCCCGAACAGGGGGCCTTGAAAAACTGTTTTTT	CASSNPRTGGLEKLFF
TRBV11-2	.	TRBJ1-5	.	TGTGCCAGCAGCGGGGGGCCTCGCCTGCCCCAGCATTTT	CASSGGPRLPQHF
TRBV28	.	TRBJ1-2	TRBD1	TGTGCCAGCAGTTTACCCACAGGGGGGGGCTACACCTTC	CASSLPTGGGYTF
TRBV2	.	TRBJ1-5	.	TGTGCCAGCAATCCAGGGTTATCAAATGGGCCCCAGCATTTT	CASNPGLSNGPQHF
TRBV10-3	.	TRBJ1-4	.	TGTGCCATCAGTGTTGGGGGACCTAATGAAAAACTGTTTTTT	CAISVGGPNEKLFF
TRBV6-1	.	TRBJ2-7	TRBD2	TGTGCCAGCAGTGTCTCCTCGGGGGGAATATACGAGCAGTACTTC	CASSVSSGGIYEQYF
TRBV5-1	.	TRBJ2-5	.	TGCGCCAGCAGCCCGGGCCCCTCGCGACGAGAGACCCAGTACTTC	CASSPGPSRRETQYF
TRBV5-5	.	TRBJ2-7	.	TGTGCCAGCAGCTTGAGGACACGGATTTCGGGCGAGCAGTACTTC	CASSLRTRISGEQYF